These 11 T cell receptor beta chains share one sample of origin, sequenced in a study of cytomegalovirus exposure and HLA in healthy donors. With 60 Vbeta and 13 Jbeta primers, the PCR was carried out. The assay was immunoSEQ multiplex PCR, and TCRdb's table has in-frame clones only and misses some. The data hold under 250,000 clones, with roughly 78% observed a single time. The sample was PBMCs. The receptors were gathered from a boy aged 5-17 years in good health and CMV-seronegative.

This clone was found once. V gene TRBV10-3 combines with J gene TRBJ1-1; D might be TRBD1 (5 bases). There are 15 residues in the CDR3. The germline gives CDR1 ENHRY, CDR2 SYGVKD. With 0 bases removed from V and 5 bases from J, the gap between germline ends came to 13 bases. The CDR3 sequence: CAISESAGLGTEAFF. The CDR3 DNA sequence: TGTGCCATCAGTGAGTCGGCGGGGCTCGGAACTGAAGCTTTCTTT.

This clone was recorded once. This CDR3 is also generated by other DNA sequences in the sample. The CDR3 is CSVEQGGNTEAFF. The DNA of the CDR3 is TGCAGCGTTGAGCAGGGAGGAAACACTGAAGCTTTCTTT. The gene calls are TRBV29-1 and TRBJ1-1; TRBD1 might be the D (5 bases). V lost 3 bases and J 2 bases, leaving 10 bases between the germline ends. The CDR3 contains 13 residues. CDR1 and CDR2 (germline): SQVTM, ANQGSEA.

This clone was detected a few times. The chain recombines TRBV5-1 with TRBJ1-2; weak D call: TRBD1 (5 bases). The ends were cut back, 7 bases at V and 1 base at J, with 8 bases in the middle. The CDR3 extends over 12 amino acids. The V gene's germline CDR1 is SGHRS and CDR2 YFSETQ. CDR3 DNA sequence: TGCGCCAGCGGAGGGGTTAACTATGGCTACACCTTC. Protein sequence: CASGGVNYGYTF.

The chain recombines TRBV27 with TRBJ2-7; D perhaps matches TRBD2 (5 bases). The length of the CDR3 is 14 residues. The germline V gene has CDR1 MNHEY and CDR2 SMNVEV (reference sequence). Trimming shortened V by 0 bases and J by 3 bases, and 9 bases separated the two germline ends. In DNA form, the CDR3 reads TGTGCCAGCAGTTTATCTTACAGCGGCTACGAGCAGTACTTC. Amino acids: CASSLSYSGYEQYF.

The chain joins TRBV2 to TRBJ2-5; 14 bases fit TRBD2. From germline, CDR1 is SNHLY and CDR2 FYNNEI. This CDR3 spans 18 amino acids. The V and J ends lost 8 bases and 1 base, in that order; junction bases with no gene match: 12. In nucleotides, the CDR3 is TGTGCCAGCGGAGGGGGGACTAGCGGGAGTGGGGGCCAAGAGACCCAGTACTTC. Its protein product is CASGGGTSGSGGQETQYF.

The chain uses TRBV19 and TRBJ1-4; 10 bases line up with TRBD1. The ends lost 7 bases at V and 3 bases at J; junction bases unmatched: 5. Germline loops: CDR1 LNHDA, CDR2 SQIVND (reference sequence). This CDR3 is built from 15 residues. The CDR3 loop reads CASKDRGRSNEKLFF. The CDR3 DNA reads as TGTGCCAGTAAGGACAGGGGGAGGTCTAATGAAAAACTGTTTTTT.

This clone was seen more than once but under ten times. The chain carries TRBV5-1 and TRBJ1-5; 9 bases match TRBD1. Germline assignment: CDR1 SGHRS and CDR2 YFSETQ. This CDR3 spans 15 amino acids. Trimming cost V 0 bases and J 4 bases; bases outside gene matches: 2. Here the CDR3 reads CASSLATGGNQPQHF. The DNA for the CDR3 is TGCGCCAGCAGCTTGGCGACAGGGGGAAATCAGCCCCAGCATTTT. Full variable domain (missing parts from reference TRBV5-1 and TRBJ1-5): KAGVTQTPRYLIKTRGQQVTLSCSPISGHRSVSWYQQTPGQGLQFLFEYFSETQRNKGNFPGRFSGRQFSNSRSEMNVSTLELGDSALYLCASSLATGGNQPQHFGDGTRLSIL.

The CDR3 spells CASSRASRGSYEQYF. DNA of the CDR3: TGTGCCAGCAGCCGCGCCTCGAGAGGTTCCTACGAGCAGTACTTC. J is TRBJ2-7 and V is TRBV11-2; D is undetermined. Germline V lookup: CDR1 SGHAT, CDR2 FQNNGV. The V end was cut by 5 bases, the J end by 1 base, with 15 bases between. This CDR3 region has 15 residues.

This sequence joins TRBV29-1 and TRBJ2-1; D is unclear. The CDR3 length is 15 residues. Germline V gives CDR1 SQVTM, CDR2 ANQGSEA. V was shortened by 0 bases and J by 4 bases, with 13 bases between the two germline ends. The CDR3 spells CSVEDRLQVYNEQFF. The CDR3 coding sequence is TGCAGCGTTGAAGATCGGCTGCAGGTATACAATGAGCAGTTCTTC.

The J gene is TRBJ2-5, the V gene TRBV7-9, with TRBD2 matching 7 bases. The germline V gene encodes CDR1 SEHNR and CDR2 FQNEAQ (reference sequence). Losses at the gene ends were 5 bases for V and 5 bases for J; bases not matched to a gene: 8. The CDR3 runs to 14 residues. As DNA, the CDR3 is TGTGCCAGCAGCCCTATTCTAGCGGTGGAGACCCAGTACTTC. Residues: CASSPILAVETQYF.

This clone has only one observation. The chain carries TRBV11-3 and TRBJ2-2; TRBD1 agrees at 8 bases. CDR1 and CDR2 (germline): SGHNT, YENEEA. The trim removed 3 bases at V and 9 bases at J, leaving 15 bases unmatched. The CDR3 covers 17 residues. The CDR3 nucleotides read TGTGCCAGCAGCTTCAGAGGACTTGGACAGGGTAGCAGGGAGCTGTTTTTT. Its protein product is CASSFRGLGQGSRELFF.